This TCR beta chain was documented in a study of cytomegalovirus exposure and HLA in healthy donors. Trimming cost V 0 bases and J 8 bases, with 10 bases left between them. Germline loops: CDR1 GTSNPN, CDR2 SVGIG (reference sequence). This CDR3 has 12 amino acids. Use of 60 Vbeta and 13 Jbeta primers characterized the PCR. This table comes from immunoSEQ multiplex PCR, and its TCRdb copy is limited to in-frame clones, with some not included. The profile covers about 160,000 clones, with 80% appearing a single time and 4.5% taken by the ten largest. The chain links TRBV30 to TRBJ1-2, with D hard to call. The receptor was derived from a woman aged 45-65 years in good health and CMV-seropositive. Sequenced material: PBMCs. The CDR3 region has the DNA TGTGCCTGGAGTGTAAGCCCGAGAGGCTACACCTTC. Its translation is CAWSVSPRGYTF.